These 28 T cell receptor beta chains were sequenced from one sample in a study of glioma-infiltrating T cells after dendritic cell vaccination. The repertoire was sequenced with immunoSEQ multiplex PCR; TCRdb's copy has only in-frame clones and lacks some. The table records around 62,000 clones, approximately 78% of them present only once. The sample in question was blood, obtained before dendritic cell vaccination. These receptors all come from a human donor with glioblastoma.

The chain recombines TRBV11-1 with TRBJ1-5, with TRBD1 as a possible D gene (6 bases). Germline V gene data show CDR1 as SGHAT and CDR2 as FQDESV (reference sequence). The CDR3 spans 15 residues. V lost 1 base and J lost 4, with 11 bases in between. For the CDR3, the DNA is TGTGCCAGCAGCTTAGGGGCAGGGGCGAATCAGCCCCAGCATTTT. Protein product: CASSLGAGANQPQHF.

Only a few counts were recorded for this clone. Here the CDR3 reads CASRRGGSGNTIYF. DNA of the CDR3: TGTGCCAGCAGGAGAGGGGGTTCTGGAAACACCATATATTTT. This rearrangement joins TRBV6-1 to TRBJ1-3, with a possible D match to TRBD1 (6 bases). Trimming left V 6 bases short and J 1 base short, with 10 bases between. The germline V gene has CDR1 MNHNS and CDR2 SASEGT. The CDR3 consists of 14 residues.

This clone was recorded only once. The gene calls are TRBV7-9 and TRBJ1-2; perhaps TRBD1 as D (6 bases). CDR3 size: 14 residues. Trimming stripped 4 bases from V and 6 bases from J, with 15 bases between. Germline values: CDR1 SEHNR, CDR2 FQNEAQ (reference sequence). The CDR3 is CASSSEARGNGYTF. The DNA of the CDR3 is TGTGCCAGCAGCTCCGAGGCCAGGGGCAATGGCTACACCTTC.

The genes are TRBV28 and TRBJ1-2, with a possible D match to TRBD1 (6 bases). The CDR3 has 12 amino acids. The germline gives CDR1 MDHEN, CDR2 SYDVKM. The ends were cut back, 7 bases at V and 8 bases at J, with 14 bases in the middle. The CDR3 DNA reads TGTGCCAGCACCACAGGGATACAGGGCTACACCTTC. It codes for CASTTGIQGYTF.

The chain's CDR3 is CATRLDRDTEAFF. In DNA form, the CDR3 reads TGTGCCACCCGATTAGACAGGGACACTGAAGCTTTCTTT. The chain is built from TRBV10-3 and TRBJ1-1, with 7 positions matching TRBD1. Germline values: CDR1 ENHRY, CDR2 SYGVKD. V lost 10 bases and J lost 3; bases outside the gene matches: 8. The CDR3 is 13 residues long.

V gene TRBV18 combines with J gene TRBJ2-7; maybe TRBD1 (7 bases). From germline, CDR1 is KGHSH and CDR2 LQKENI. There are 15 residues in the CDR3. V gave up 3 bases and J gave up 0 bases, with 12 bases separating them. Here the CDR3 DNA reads TGTGCCAGCTCACCCGCCCAGGGGGGCTCCTACGAGCAGTACTTC. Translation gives CASSPAQGGSYEQYF.

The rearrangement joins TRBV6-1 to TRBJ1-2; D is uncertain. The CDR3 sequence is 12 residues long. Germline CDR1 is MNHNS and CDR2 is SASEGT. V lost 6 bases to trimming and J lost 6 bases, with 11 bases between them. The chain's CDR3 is CASRTEPHGYTF. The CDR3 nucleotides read TGTGCCAGCAGAACAGAACCCCATGGCTACACCTTC.

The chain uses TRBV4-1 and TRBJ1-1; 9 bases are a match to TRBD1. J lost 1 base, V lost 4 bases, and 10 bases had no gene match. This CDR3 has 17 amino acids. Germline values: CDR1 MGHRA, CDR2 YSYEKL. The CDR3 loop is CASSPQGAPARNTEAFF. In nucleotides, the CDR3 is TGCGCCAGCAGCCCACAGGGGGCGCCGGCTCGGAACACTGAAGCTTTCTTT.

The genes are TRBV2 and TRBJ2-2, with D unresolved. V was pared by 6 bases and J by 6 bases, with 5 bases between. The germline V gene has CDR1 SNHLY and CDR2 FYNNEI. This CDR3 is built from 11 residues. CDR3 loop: CASREAGELFF. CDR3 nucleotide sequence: TGTGCCAGCAGAGAGGCCGGGGAGCTGTTTTTT. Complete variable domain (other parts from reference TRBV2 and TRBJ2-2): EPEVTQTPSHQVTQMGQEVILRCVPISNHLYFYWYRQILGQKVEFLVSFYNNEISEKSEIFDDQFSVERPDGSNFTLKIRSTKLEDSAMYFCASREAGELFFGEGSRLTVL.

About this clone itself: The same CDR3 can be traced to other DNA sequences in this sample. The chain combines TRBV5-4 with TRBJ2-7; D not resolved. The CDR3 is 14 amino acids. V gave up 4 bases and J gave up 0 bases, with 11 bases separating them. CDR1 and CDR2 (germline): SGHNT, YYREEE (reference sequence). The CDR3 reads CASSPRGDSYEQYF. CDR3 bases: TGTGCCAGCAGCCCCAGAGGCGACTCCTACGAGCAGTACTTC.

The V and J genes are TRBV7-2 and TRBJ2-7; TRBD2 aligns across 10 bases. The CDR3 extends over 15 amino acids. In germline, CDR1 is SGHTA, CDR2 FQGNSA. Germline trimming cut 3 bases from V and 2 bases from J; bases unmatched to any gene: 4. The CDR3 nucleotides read TGTGCCAGCAGCTTGATAGCGGGGGGAGCCTACGAGCAGTACTTC. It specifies CASSLIAGGAYEQYF. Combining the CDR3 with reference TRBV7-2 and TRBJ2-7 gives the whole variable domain GAGVSQSPSNKVTEKGKDVELRCDPISGHTALYWYRQSLGQGLEFLIYFQGNSAPDKSGLPSDRFSAERTGGSVSTLTIQRTQQEDSAVYLCASSLIAGGAYEQYFGPGTRLTVT.

The CDR3 sequence: CASSETWAYNEQFF. The CDR3 coding sequence is TGCGCCAGCAGTGAGACCTGGGCTTACAATGAGCAGTTCTTC. This rearrangement joins TRBV10-1 to TRBJ2-1; D call uncertain. The CDR3 has 14 amino acids. The germline gives CDR1 WNHNN, CDR2 SYGVQD (reference sequence). V lost 2 bases and J 4 bases, leaving 9 bases between the germline ends.

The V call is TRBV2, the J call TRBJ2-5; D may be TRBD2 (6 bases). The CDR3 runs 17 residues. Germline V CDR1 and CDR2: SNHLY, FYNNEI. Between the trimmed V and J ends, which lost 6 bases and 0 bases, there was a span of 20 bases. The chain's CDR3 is CASSGGWGVSYQETQYF. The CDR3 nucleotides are TGTGCCAGCAGCGGAGGGTGGGGGGTATCGTACCAAGAGACCCAGTACTTC.

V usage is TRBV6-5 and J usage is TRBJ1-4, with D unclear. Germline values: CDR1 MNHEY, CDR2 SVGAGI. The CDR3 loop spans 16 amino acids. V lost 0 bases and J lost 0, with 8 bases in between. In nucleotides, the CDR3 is TGTGCCAGCAGTTACTCGAGAATTACAACTAATGAAAAACTGTTTTTT. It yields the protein CASSYSRITTNEKLFF.

The CDR3 DNA is TGCGCCAGCACGGGGTTGGTCATGAACACTGAAGCTTTCTTT. Translation: CASTGLVMNTEAFF. The rearrangement uses TRBV4-1 and TRBJ1-1; D not resolved. V was pared by 7 bases and J by 0 bases, with 12 bases between. The CDR3 has 14 residues. CDR1 is MGHRA, CDR2 YSYEKL, per germline.

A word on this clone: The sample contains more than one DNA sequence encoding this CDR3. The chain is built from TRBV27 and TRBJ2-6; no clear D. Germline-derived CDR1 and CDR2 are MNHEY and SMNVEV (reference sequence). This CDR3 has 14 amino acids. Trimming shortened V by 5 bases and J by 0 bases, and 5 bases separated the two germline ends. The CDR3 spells CASSPLSGANVLTF. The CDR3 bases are TGTGCCAGCAGTCCACTCTCTGGGGCCAACGTCCTGACTTTC.

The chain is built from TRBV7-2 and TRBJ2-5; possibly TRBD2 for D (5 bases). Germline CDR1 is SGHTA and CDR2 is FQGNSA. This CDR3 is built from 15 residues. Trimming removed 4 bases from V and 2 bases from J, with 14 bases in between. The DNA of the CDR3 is TGTGCCAGCAGCTCCGCGGGCGCTAATCAAGAGACCCAGTACTTC. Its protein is CASSSAGANQETQYF.

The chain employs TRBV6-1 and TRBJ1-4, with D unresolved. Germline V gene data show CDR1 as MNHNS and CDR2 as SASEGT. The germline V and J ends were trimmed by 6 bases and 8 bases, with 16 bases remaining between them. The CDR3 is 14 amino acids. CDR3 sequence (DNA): TGTGCCAGCAGAGCGACGGCCCTCCTAGAAAAACTGTTTTTT. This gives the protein CASRATALLEKLFF.

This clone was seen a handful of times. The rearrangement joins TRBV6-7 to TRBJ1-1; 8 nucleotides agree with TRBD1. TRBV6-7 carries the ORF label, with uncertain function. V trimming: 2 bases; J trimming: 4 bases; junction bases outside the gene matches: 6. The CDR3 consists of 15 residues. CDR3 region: CASSYPRQGSTEAFF. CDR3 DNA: TGTGCCAGCAGTTACCCGAGACAGGGGAGCACTGAAGCTTTCTTT.

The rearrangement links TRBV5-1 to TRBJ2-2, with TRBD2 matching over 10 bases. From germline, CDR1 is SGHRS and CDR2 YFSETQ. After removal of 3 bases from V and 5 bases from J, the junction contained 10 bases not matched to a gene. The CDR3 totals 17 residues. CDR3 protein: CASSWTSGGVWTGELFF. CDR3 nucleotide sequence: TGCGCCAGCAGCTGGACTAGCGGTGGGGTATGGACCGGGGAGCTGTTTTTT.

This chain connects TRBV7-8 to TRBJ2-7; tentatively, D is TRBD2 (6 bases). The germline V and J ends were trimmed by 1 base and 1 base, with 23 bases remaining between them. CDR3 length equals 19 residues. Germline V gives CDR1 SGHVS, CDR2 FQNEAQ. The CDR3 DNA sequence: TGTGCCAGCAGCTTAGAGGAGCGGGTGATGATAATCGGTTCCTACGAGCAGTACTTC. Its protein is CASSLEERVMIIGSYEQYF.

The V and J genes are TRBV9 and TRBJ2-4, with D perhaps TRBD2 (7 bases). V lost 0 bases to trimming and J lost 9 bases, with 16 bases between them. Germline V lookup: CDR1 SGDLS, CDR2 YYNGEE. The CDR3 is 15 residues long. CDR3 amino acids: CASSVENGGRSIQYF. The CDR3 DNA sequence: TGTGCCAGCAGCGTAGAGAACGGGGGGCGCTCCATTCAGTACTTC.

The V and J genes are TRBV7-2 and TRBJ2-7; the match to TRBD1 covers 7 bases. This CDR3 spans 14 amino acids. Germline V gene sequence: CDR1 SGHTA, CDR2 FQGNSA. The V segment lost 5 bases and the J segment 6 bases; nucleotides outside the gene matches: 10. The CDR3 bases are TGTGCCAGCAGCGCGGACAGGCCCCCCGGCGAGCAGTACTTC. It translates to CASSADRPPGEQYF.

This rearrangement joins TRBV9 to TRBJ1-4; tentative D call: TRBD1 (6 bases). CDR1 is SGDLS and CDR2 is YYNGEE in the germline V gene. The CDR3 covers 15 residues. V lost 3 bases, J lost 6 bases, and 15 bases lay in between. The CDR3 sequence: CASSDAKGGDEKLFF. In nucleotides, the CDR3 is TGTGCCAGCAGCGACGCGAAAGGGGGGGATGAAAAACTGTTTTTT.

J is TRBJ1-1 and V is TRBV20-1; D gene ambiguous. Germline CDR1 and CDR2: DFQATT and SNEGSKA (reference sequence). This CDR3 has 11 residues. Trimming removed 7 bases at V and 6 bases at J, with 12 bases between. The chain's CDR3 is CSGRAGSEAFF. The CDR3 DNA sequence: TGCAGTGGACGGGCGGGGTCTGAAGCTTTCTTT.

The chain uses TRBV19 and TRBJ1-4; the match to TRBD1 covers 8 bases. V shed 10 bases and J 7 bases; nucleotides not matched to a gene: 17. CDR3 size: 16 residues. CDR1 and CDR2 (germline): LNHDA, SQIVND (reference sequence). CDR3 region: CATHPPRGRGGEKLFF. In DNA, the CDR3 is TGTGCCACCCATCCCCCCAGGGGGCGAGGGGGTGAAAAACTGTTTTTT.

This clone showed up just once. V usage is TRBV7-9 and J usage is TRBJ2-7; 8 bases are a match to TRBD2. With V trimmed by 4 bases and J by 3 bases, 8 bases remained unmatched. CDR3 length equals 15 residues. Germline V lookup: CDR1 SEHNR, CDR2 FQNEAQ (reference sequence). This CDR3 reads CASSSGGGHHYEQYF. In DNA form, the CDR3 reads TGTGCCAGCAGCTCGGGGGGGGGTCACCACTACGAGCAGTACTTC.

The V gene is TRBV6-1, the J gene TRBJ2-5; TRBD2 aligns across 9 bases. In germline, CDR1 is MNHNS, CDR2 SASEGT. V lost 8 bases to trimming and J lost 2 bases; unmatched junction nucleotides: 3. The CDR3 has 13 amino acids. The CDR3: CASETSGQETQYF. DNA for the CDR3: TGTGCCAGCGAGACTAGCGGACAAGAGACCCAGTACTTC.